These 17 T cell receptor beta chains originate from one sample sequenced in a study of cytomegalovirus exposure and HLA in healthy donors. In the PCR, 60 Vbeta and 13 Jbeta primers were used. Profiled with immunoSEQ multiplex PCR; TCRdb holds only in-frame clones, not every one. Among some 180,000 clones, around 80% were seen once, and the ten largest hold 1.5% to 2%. The sample taken for sequencing was PBMCs. These receptors were collected from a woman between 18 and 30 years old in good health and CMV-seronegative.

The V and J genes are TRBV21-1 and TRBJ2-7; whether TRBD2, the table's D call, matches the DNA was not checked. TRBV21-1 is listed as a pseudogene. CDR3 length: 14 amino acids. The DNA for the CDR3 is TGTGCCAGCACTAGGCTACTTCGGCAAACCGAGCAGTACGTC. This gives the protein CASTRLLRQTEQYV.

The chain links TRBV5-6 to TRBJ1-1; D possibly corresponds to TRBD1 (5 bases). Trimming removed 4 bases at V and 4 bases at J, with 11 bases between. The CDR3 is 13 residues long. Per germline, CDR1 SGHDT and CDR2 YYEEEE. CDR3 bases: TGTGCCAGCAGCCGGAGACAGCGCACTGAAGCTTTCTTT. Protein sequence: CASSRRQRTEAFF.

The V gene is TRBV27, the J gene TRBJ2-5; TRBD2 is a possible D gene (6 bases). This CDR3 is built from 15 residues. CDR1 is MNHEY and CDR2 is SMNVEV in the germline V gene (reference sequence). Trimming left V 7 bases short and J 2 bases short, with 17 bases between. In DNA form, the CDR3 reads TGTGCCAGCAATTCACTCACTAGCAGACAAGAGACCCAGTACTTC. Its protein is CASNSLTSRQETQYF.

The chain is built from TRBV28 and TRBJ1-5; 8 bases map to TRBD1. V was clipped by 6 bases and J by 5 bases; unmatched bases: 12. The CDR3 contains 16 residues. Germline lookup yields CDR1 MDHEN and CDR2 SYDVKM. The chain's CDR3 is CASSSWTGQGYQPQHF. The CDR3 nucleotides read TGTGCCAGCAGCTCCTGGACAGGGCAGGGCTATCAGCCCCAGCATTTT.

The CDR3 region has the DNA TGTGCCAGCTCACCACGGGGACTAGCGGGGCTTGGGCAGTTCTTC. Encoded protein: CASSPRGLAGLGQFF. The rearrangement uses TRBV18 and TRBJ2-1; 13 bases match TRBD2. CDR3 length equals 15 residues. J was trimmed by 12 bases and V by 1 base; bases with no gene match: 6. Per germline, CDR1 KGHSH and CDR2 LQKENI.

The genes are TRBV25-1 and TRBJ2-1, with D possibly TRBD1 on 6 matching bases. CDR1 and CDR2 (germline): MGHDK, SYGVNS. The V gene lost 7 bases and the J gene lost 8 bases, with 15 bases spanning the gap. The CDR3 covers 13 residues. CDR3 in amino acids: CASTTGFRDEQFF. The CDR3 region has the DNA TGTGCCAGCACAACAGGGTTCAGGGATGAGCAGTTCTTC.

The genes are TRBV7-8 and TRBJ1-5; D might be TRBD1 (5 bases). This CDR3 contains 13 residues. The V end was cut by 4 bases, the J end by 7 bases, with 11 bases between. The germline CDR1 and CDR2 sequences are SGHVS and FQNEAQ. In nucleotides, the CDR3 is TGTGCCAGCAGCTCCGCGGGGACCCAGCCCCAGCATTTT. Encoded protein: CASSSAGTQPQHF.

The CDR3 coding sequence is TGTGCCAGCACCCGGGGGGTAGAAGAGACCCAGTACTTC. Its translation: CASTRGVEETQYF. The chain employs TRBV6-1 and TRBJ2-5, with 7 bases matching TRBD2. Germline lookup yields CDR1 MNHNS and CDR2 SASEGT. Trimming took 7 bases from V and 3 from J; bases not matched to a gene: 5. This CDR3 is built from 13 residues.

As for this clone: At one of its ends the junction is not consistent with the germline gene, which may arise from a read error. V gene TRBV7-9 combines with J gene TRBJ2-2, with 9 bases aligning to TRBD1. Germline V CDR1 and CDR2: SEHNR, FQNEAQ (reference sequence). The length of the CDR3 is 16 residues. The CDR3 coding sequence is TGTTCCAGCAGCTTGGGGACAGGGATTTACACCGGGGAGCTGTTTTTT. It is translated as CSSSLGTGIYTGELFF.

This clone was detected a few times. The CDR3: CARRGQGKLTGGYTF. The CDR3 DNA reads TGTGCCAGGAGGGGACAGGGCAAATTGACAGGCGGCTACACCTTC. This chain joins TRBV6-5 and TRBJ1-2, with 9 nucleotides matching TRBD1. The J segment lost 8 bases and the V segment lost 9 bases, leaving 16 bases of the junction unmatched. This CDR3 comprises 15 residues. The germline V gene has CDR1 MNHEY and CDR2 SVGAGI.

This chain links TRBV15 with TRBJ2-5; D may be TRBD2 (6 bases). CDR1 LNHNV and CDR2 YYDKDF come from the germline V gene (reference sequence). Trimming cost V 5 bases and J 1 base, with 8 bases left between them. The CDR3 consists of 13 residues. CDR3 DNA sequence: TGTGCCACCAGCGGGGGGATCCAAGAGACCCAGTACTTC. Translated: CATSGGIQETQYF.

This sequence joins TRBV27 and TRBJ2-7, with D hard to call. CDR1 and CDR2 from the germline V gene are MNHEY and SMNVEV (reference sequence). Trimming shortened V by 2 bases and J by 2 bases, and 7 bases separated the two germline ends. The CDR3 spans 13 residues. This chain's CDR3 is CASSLHPPYEQYF. The CDR3, as DNA: TGTGCCAGCAGTTTACATCCCCCCTACGAGCAGTACTTC.

CDR3 protein: CASSVVAGDLYEQYF. For the CDR3, the DNA is TGTGCCAGCAGCGTAGTTGCGGGAGACCTCTACGAGCAGTACTTC. The chain has TRBV9 and TRBJ2-7; TRBD2 aligns across 7 bases. The CDR3 contains 15 residues. CDR1 and CDR2 (germline): SGDLS, YYNGEE. Trimming at V came to 0 bases and at J to 3 bases, leaving 6 bases not matched to a gene.

The chain couples TRBV6-5 to TRBJ2-1; 13 bases line up with TRBD2. The ends lost 2 bases at V and 10 bases at J; junction bases unmatched: 5. Germline lookup yields CDR1 MNHEY and CDR2 SVGAGI. The CDR3 consists of 15 residues. The CDR3 spells CASSYGLAGVGEQFF. The CDR3 DNA is TGTGCCAGCAGTTACGGACTAGCGGGAGTGGGGGAGCAGTTCTTC.

The chain is built from TRBV7-6 and TRBJ2-7, with D maybe TRBD2 (6 bases). Germline values: CDR1 SGHVS, CDR2 FNYEAQ. The CDR3 has 17 amino acids. The V and J ends lost 1 base and 2 bases respectively, with 18 bases between them. CDR3 DNA sequence: TGTGCCAGCAGCTTAGATTCGGAGGGACCAGAGGCCTACGAGCAGTACTTC. It encodes CASSLDSEGPEAYEQYF.

The chain is built from TRBV28 and TRBJ2-1; 10 bases map to TRBD2. Per germline, CDR1 MDHEN and CDR2 SYDVKM. The junction had 8 bases not matched to a gene; V was cut back by 5 bases and J by 1 base. The CDR3 consists of 17 residues. The CDR3 DNA follows: TGTGCCAGCAGTCCAGAAGGACTAGCGGTTTCCTACAATGAGCAGTTCTTC. Amino acids: CASSPEGLAVSYNEQFF.

The V call is TRBV28, the J call TRBJ2-5, with D maybe TRBD1 (6 bases). V gave up 6 bases and J gave up 5 bases, with 16 bases separating them. Looked up from germline, CDR1 is MDHEN and CDR2 is SYDVKM. The CDR3 length is 14 residues. Here the CDR3 DNA reads TGTGCCAGCAGCTCCCTGGGGGCCTTGGAGACCCAGTACTTC. This gives the protein CASSSLGALETQYF.